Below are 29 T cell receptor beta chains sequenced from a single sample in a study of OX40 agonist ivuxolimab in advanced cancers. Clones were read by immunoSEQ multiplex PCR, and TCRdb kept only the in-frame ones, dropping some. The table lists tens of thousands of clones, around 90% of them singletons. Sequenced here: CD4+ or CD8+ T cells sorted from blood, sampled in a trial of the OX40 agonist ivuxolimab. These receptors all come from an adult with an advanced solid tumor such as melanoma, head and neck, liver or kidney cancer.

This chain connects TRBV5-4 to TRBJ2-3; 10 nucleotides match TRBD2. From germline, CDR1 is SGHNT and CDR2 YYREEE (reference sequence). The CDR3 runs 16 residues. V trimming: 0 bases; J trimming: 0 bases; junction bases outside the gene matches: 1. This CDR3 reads CASSLVSGRSTDTQYF. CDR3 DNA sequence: TGTGCCAGCAGCTTGGTTAGCGGGAGGAGCACAGATACGCAGTATTTT.

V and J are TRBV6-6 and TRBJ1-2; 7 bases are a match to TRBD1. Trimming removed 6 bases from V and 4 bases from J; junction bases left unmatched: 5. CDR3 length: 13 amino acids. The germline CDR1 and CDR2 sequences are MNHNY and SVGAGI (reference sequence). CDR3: CASSSDRVYGYTF. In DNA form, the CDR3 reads TGTGCCAGCAGCTCCGACAGGGTCTATGGCTACACCTTC.

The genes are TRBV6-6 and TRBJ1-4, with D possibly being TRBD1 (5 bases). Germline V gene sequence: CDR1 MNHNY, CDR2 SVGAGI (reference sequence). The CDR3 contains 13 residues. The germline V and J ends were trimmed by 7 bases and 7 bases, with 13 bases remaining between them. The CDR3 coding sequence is TGTGCCAGCATAGAAAGGGGAGGTGAAAAACTGTTTTTT. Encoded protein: CASIERGGEKLFF.

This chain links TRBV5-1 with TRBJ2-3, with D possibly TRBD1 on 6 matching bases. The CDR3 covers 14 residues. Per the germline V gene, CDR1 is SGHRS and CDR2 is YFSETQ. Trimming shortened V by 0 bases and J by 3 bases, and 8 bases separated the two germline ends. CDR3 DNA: TGCGCCAGCAGCTTGGGCACAGGGACAGATACGCAGTATTTT. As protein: CASSLGTGTDTQYF. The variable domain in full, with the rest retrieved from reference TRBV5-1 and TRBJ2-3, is KAGVTQTPRYLIKTRGQQVTLSCSPISGHRSVSWYQQTPGQGLQFLFEYFSETQRNKGNFPGRFSGRQFSNSRSEMNVSTLELGDSALYLCASSLGTGTDTQYFGPGTRLTVL.

This CDR3 reads CATRQGPNYGYTF. DNA of the CDR3: TGTGCCACAAGACAGGGGCCCAACTATGGCTACACCTTC. The chain combines TRBV19 with TRBJ1-2, with 8 positions matching TRBD1. Germline values: CDR1 LNHDA, CDR2 SQIVND (reference sequence). With V trimmed by 10 bases and J by 2 bases, 6 bases remained unmatched. The CDR3 sequence is 13 residues long.

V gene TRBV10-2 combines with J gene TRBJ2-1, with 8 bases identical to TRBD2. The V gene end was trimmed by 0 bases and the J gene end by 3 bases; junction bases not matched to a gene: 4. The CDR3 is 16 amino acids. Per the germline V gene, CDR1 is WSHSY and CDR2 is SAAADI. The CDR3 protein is CASSESSGINYNEQFF. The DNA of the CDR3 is TGCGCCAGCAGTGAGTCTAGCGGGATAAACTACAATGAGCAGTTCTTC.

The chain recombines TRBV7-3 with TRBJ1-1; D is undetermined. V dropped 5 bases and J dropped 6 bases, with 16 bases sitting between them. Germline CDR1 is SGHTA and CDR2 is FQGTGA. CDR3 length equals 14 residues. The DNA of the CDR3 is TGTGCCAGCAGCGAGATCCCTGGCTCTGCTGAAGCTTTCTTT. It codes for CASSEIPGSAEAFF.

CDR3 DNA sequence: TGTGCCAGCAGCTTAACTGGCACCCAGAGCTCTGGGGCCAACGTCCTGACTTTC. It is translated as CASSLTGTQSSGANVLTF. This sequence joins TRBV7-3 and TRBJ2-6; no firm D call. Trimming shortened V by 0 bases and J by 0 bases, and 12 bases separated the two germline ends. This CDR3 is built from 18 residues. Germline V CDR1 and CDR2: SGHTA, FQGTGA.

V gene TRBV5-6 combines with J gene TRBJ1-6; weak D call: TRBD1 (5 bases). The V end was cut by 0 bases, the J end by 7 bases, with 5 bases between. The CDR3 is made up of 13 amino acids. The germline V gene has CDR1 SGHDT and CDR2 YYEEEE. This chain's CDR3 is CASSLEGNSPLHF. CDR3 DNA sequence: TGTGCCAGCAGCTTGGAGGGGAATTCACCCCTCCACTTT.

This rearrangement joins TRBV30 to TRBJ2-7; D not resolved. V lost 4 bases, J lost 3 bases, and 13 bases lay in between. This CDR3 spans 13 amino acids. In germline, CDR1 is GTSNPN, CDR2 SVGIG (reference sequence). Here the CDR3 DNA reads TGTGCCTGGACACCCGCAGAAAACTACGAGCAGTACTTC. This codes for CAWTPAENYEQYF.

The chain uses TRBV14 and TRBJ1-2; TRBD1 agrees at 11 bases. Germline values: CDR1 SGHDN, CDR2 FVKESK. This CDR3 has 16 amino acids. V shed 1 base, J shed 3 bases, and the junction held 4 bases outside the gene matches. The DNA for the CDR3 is TGTGCCAGCAGCCAAGCCGGGACAGGGGGAGACTATGGCTACACCTTC. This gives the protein CASSQAGTGGDYGYTF.

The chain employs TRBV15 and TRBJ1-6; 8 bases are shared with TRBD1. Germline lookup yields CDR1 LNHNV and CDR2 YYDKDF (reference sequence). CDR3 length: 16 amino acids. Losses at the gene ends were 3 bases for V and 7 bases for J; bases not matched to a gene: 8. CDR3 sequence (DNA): TGTGCCACCAGCAGGGAGTTGGGACAGGCAAATTCACCCCTCCACTTT. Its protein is CATSRELGQANSPLHF.

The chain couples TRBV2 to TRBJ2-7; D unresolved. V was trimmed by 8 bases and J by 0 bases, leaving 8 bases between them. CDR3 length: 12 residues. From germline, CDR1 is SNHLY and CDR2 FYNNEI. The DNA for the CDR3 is TGTGCCAGCCGATCCCCCTCCTACGAGCAGTACTTC. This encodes CASRSPSYEQYF. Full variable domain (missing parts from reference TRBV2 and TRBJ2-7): EPEVTQTPSHQVTQMGQEVILRCVPISNHLYFYWYRQILGQKVEFLVSFYNNEISEKSEIFDDQFSVERPDGSNFTLKIRSTKLEDSAMYFCASRSPSYEQYFGPGTRLTVT.

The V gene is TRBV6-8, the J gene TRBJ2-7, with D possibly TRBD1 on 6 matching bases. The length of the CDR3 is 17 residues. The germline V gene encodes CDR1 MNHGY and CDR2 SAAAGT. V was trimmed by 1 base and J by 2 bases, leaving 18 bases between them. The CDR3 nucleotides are TGTGCCAGCAGTTACTTGACCCGACAGGCAGGAGCCTACGAGCAGTACTTC. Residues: CASSYLTRQAGAYEQYF.

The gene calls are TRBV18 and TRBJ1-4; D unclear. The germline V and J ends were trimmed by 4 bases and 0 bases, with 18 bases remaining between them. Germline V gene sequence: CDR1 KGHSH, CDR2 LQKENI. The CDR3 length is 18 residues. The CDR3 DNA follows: TGTGCCAGCTCACAGAAACCATTCACCGGGTCAACTAATGAAAAACTGTTTTTT. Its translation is CASSQKPFTGSTNEKLFF.

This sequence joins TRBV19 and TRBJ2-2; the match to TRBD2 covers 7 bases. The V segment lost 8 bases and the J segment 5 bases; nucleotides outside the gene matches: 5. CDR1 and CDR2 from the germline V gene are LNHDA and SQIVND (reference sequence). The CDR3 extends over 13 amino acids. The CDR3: CASLPAGTGELFF. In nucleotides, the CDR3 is TGTGCCAGTCTGCCAGCGGGGACCGGGGAGCTGTTTTTT.

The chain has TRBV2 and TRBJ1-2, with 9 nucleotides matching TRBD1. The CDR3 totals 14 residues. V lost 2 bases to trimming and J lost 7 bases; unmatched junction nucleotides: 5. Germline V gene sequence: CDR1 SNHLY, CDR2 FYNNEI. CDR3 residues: CASSELVTGGGYTF. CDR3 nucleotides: TGTGCCAGCAGTGAACTGGTGACAGGGGGTGGCTACACCTTC.

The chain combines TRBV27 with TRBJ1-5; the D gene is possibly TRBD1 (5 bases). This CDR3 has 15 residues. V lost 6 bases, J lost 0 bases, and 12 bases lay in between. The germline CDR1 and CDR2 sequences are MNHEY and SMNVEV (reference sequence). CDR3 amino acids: CASRIRGYSNQPQHF. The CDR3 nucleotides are TGTGCCAGCAGAATTAGGGGCTATAGCAATCAGCCCCAGCATTTT.

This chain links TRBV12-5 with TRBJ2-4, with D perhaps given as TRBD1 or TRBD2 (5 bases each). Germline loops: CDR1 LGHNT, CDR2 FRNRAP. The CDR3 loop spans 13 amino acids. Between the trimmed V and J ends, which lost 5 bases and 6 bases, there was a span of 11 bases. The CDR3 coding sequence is TGTGCTAGTGGTCCTGGGACCGCAAACATTCAGTACTTC. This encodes CASGPGTANIQYF.

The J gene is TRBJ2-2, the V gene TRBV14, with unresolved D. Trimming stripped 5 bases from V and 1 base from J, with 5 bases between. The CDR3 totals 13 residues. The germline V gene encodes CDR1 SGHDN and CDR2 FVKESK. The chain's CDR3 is CASSGQNTGELFF. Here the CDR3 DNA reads TGTGCCAGCAGCGGGCAGAACACCGGGGAGCTGTTTTTT.

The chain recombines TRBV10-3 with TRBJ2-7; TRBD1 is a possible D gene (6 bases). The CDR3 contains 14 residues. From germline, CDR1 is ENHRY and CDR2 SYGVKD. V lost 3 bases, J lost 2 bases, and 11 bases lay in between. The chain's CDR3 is CAISDRTETYEQYF. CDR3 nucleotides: TGTGCCATCAGTGATAGGACAGAGACCTACGAGCAGTACTTC.

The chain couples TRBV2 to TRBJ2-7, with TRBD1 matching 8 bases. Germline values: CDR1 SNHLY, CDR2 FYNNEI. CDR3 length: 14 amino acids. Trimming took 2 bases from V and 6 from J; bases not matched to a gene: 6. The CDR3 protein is CASSERQGAIEQYF. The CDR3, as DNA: TGTGCCAGCAGTGAACGGCAGGGGGCGATCGAGCAGTACTTC.

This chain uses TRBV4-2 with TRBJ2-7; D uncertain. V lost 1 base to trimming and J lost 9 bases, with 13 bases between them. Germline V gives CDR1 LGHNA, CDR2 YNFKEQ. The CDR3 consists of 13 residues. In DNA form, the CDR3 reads TGTGCCAGCAGCCAAGTAGGGCTGTGGGCGCAGTACTTC. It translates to CASSQVGLWAQYF.

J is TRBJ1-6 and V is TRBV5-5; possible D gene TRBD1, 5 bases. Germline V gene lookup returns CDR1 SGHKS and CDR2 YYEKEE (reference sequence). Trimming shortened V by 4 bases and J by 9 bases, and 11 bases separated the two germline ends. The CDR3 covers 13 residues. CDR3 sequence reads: CASSPAGGSPLHF. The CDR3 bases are TGTGCCAGCAGCCCGGCGGGGGGTTCACCCCTCCACTTT. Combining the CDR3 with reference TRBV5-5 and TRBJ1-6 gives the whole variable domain DAGVTQSPTHLIKTRGQQVTLRCSPISGHKSVSWYQQVLGQGPQFIFQYYEKEERGRGNFPDRFSARQFPNYSSELNVNALLLGDSALYLCASSPAGGSPLHFGNGTRLTVT.

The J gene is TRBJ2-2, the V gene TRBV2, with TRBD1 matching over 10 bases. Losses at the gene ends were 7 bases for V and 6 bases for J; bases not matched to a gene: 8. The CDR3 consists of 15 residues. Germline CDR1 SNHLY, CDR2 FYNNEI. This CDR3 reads CASIRGTGAAGELFF. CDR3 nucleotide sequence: TGTGCCAGCATCCGCGGGACAGGGGCCGCCGGGGAGCTGTTTTTT.

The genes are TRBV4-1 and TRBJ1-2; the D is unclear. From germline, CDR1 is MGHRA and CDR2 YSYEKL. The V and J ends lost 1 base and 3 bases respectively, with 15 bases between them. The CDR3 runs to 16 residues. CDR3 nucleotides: TGCGCCAGCAGCCAAGCGGGCGGAGGGAGAGACTATGGCTACACCTTC. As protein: CASSQAGGGRDYGYTF.

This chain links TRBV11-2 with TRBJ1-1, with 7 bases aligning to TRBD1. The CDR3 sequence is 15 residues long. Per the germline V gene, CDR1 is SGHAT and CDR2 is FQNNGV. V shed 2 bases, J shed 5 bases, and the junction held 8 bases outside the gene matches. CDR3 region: CASSLLRGLETEAFF. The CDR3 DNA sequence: TGTGCCAGCAGCTTACTAAGGGGGCTGGAGACTGAAGCTTTCTTT.

This chain's CDR3 is CSVYGTTQYF. As DNA, the CDR3 is TGCAGTGTATACGGGACTACGCAGTATTTT. The rearrangement links TRBV20-1 to TRBJ2-3; either TRBD1 or TRBD2 may fit D (5 bases each). Germline CDR1 reads DFQATT; CDR2 reads SNEGSKA (reference sequence). The CDR3 is 10 amino acids. Trimming removed 7 bases at V and 8 bases at J, with 10 bases between.

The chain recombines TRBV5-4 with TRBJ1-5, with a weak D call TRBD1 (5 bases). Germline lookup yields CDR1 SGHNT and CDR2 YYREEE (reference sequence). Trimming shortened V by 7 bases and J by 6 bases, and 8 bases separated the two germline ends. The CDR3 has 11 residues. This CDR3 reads CASLRGQPQHF. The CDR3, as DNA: TGTGCCAGCCTGAGGGGTCAGCCCCAGCATTTT.